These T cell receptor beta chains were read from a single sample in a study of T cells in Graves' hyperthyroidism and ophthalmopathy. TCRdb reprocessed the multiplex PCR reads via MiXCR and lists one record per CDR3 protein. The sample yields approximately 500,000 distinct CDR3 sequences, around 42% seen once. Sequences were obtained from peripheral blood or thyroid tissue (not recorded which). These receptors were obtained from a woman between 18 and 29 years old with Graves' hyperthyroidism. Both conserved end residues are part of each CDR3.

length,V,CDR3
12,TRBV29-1,CSWRTGAYEQYF
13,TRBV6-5,CASSYSGGVEQYF
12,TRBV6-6,CASSPASYGYTF
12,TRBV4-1,CASSQDWGEQYF
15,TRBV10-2,CASSPWEREVYEQYF
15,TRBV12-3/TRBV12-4,CASSLGGTGVAPQHF
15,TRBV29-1,CSLAGGTGAPNGYTF
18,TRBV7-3,CASSLGYTGTSGRGELFF
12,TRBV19,CASRAAGDEQYF
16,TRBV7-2,CASSLGGGIGAQPQHF
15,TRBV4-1,CASSQPTSGGYEQYF
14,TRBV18,CASSPDRDDGEQYF
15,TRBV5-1,CASSLDGEIVGEQFF
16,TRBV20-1,CSARDARAGRPYEQYF
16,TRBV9,CASSVGGEPSSYEQYF
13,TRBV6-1,CASSQQGAYEQYF
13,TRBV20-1,CSASQGVNTEAFF
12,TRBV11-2,CASGTSGRTQYF
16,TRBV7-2,CASSPESGRAPDTQYF
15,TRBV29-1,CSVAWGLVPNNEQYF
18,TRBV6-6,CASNRRTGGLGGNQPQHF
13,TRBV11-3,CASSLGRSAEQFF
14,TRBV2,CASTTSGANTEAFF
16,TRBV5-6,CASSLYTGGDEHGYTF
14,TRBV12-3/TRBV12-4,CASSLDVYRTTIYF
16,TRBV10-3,CAIRDPLGGAHNEQFF
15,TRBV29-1,CSVEDPRTSYNEQFF
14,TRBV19,CASKLGGYNYGYTF
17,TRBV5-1,CASISGGTSVMRETQYF
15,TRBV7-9,CASSYSGRDNQPQHF
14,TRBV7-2,CASSTGLAAAEAFF
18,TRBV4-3,CASSQDTTDYATNEKLFF
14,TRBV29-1,CSVDGRGDTGELFF
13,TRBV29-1,CSPQFGTRYEQCF
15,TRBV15,CATSRDRQGGYEQYF
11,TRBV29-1,CSVDWGYEQYF
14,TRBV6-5,CASSYSAVANEAFF
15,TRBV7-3,CASSLTGTSYNEQYF
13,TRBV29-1,CSVDGAEGQSQHF
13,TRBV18,CASSPTGVNEQYF
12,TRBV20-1,CSAAGNYEKLFF
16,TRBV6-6,CASSYNAISGANVLTF
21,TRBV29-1,CSVVTAPGLATKSRFTDTQYF
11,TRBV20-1,CSAQQGYEQYF
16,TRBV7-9,CASSRFGDYAQETQYF
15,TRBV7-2,CASSLWLLQAETQYF
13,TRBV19,CASSNRFQETQYF
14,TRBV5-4,CASSWGTGIYEQYF